The clone carrying this TCR beta chain was seen ten or more times. TCRdb passed the reads through MiXCR, listing each CDR3 protein once. The table shows about 310,000 distinct CDR3 sequences, with around a sixth occurring only once. This specimen comes from a study of T cell repertoires in cytomegalovirus infection. The CDR3 is 14 residues long. Looked up from germline, CDR1 is SGHTA and CDR2 is FQGNSA. The germline V and J ends were trimmed by 4 bases and 4 bases, with 13 bases remaining between them. The sample taken for sequencing was PBMCs. The receptor's source is a human donor in good health (CMV status not recorded). Some clones in this sample may be carry-over from other donors' samples. The chain recombines TRBV7-2 with TRBJ1-2; D not certain. DNA for the CDR3: TGTGCCAGCAGCTCCGGCGGGGAGGTCTATGGCTACACCTTC. Encoded protein: CASSSGGEVYGYTF. Variable domain in full (rest from reference TRBV7-2 and TRBJ1-2): GAGVSQSPSNKVTEKGKDVELRCDPISGHTALYWYRQSLGQGLEFLIYFQGNSAPDKSGLPSDRFSAERTGGSVSTLTIQRTQQEDSAVYLCASSSGGEVYGYTFGSGTRLTVV.